This T cell receptor (beta chain) stems from a study of blood T cell repertoires in COVID-19. Under the authors' procedure: The assay estimated nucleated cells by amplifying reference gene primers. Profiling relied on immunoSEQ multiplex PCR, and the TCRdb table lists in-frame clones only, not all of them. V and J calls and clone size are those listed in that table; D and trimming were worked out from the DNA. The table shows about 100,000 clones, with 70% to 80% occurring only once. This clone was detected a few times. Trimming cost V 4 bases and J 4 bases; bases outside gene matches: 6. There are 15 residues in the CDR3. Germline values: CDR1 KGHDR, CDR2 SFDVKD.

Sequencing used peripheral blood. The clonotype comes from a man aged 65 to 79 with active or convalescent COVID-19. J is TRBJ1-5 and V is TRBV24-1; 7 nucleotides agree with TRBD1. The CDR3 DNA reads TGTGCCACCAGTGACCGGACAGGACCTAATCAGCCCCAGCATTTT. Encoded protein: CATSDRTGPNQPQHF.